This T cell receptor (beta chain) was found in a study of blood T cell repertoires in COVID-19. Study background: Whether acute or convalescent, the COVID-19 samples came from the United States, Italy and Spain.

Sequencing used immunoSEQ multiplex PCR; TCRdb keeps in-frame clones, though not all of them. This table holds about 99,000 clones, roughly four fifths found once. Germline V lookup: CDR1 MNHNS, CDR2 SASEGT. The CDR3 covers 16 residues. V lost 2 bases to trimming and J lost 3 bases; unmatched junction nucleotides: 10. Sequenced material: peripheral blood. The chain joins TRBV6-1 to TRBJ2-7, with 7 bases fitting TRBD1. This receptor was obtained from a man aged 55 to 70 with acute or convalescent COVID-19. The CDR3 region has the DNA TGTGCCAGCAGTGAAAGCCACCTCCGGGACAGCTACGAGCAGTACTTC. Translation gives CASSESHLRDSYEQYF.